This T cell receptor beta chain was recorded in a study of cytomegalovirus exposure and HLA in healthy donors. CDR3 length equals 13 residues. V lost 3 bases and J 5 bases, leaving 11 bases between the germline ends. Germline lookup yields CDR1 SGDLS and CDR2 YYNGEE. This clone was seen a few times. It was with 60 Vbeta and 13 Jbeta primers that the PCR ran. Assay: immunoSEQ multiplex PCR; the TCRdb copy retains only in-frame clones and omits some. This sample has roughly 150,000 clones, with over 65% found just once. The source of this sequence is a man in his late teens or twenties in good health and CMV-seropositive. Input material: PBMCs. This chain connects TRBV9 to TRBJ2-5; perhaps TRBD2 as D (6 bases). DNA for the CDR3: TGTGCCAGCAGCGAGAGGGACTCGGAGACCCAGTACTTC. This translates into CASSERDSETQYF.